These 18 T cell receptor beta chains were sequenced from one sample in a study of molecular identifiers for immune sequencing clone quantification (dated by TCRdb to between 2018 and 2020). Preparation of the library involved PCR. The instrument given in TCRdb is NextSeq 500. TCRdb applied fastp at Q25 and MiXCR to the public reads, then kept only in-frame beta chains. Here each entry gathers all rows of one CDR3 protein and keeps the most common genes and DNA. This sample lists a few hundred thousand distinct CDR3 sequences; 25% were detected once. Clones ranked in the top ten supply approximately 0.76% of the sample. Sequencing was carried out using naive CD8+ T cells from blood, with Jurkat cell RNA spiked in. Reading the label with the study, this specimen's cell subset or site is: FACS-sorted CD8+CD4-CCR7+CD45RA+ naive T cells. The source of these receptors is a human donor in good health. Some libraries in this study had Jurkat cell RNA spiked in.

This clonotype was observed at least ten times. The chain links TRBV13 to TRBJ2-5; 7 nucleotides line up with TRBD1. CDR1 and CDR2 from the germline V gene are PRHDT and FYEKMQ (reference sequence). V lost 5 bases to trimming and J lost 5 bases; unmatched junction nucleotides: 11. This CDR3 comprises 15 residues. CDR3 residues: CASSPRGRGIETQYF. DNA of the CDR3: TGTGCCAGCAGCCCACGAGGCAGGGGGATTGAGACCCAGTACTTC.

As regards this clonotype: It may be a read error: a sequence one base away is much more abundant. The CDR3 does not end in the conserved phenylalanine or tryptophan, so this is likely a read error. CDR3 sequence: CASSQEIRGRSYEQYI. The CDR3 DNA reads TGCGCCAGCAGCCAAGAAATCCGGGGACGCTCCTACGAGCAGTACATC. The J gene is TRBJ2-7, the V gene TRBV4-3, with D perhaps given as TRBD1 or TRBD2 (5 bases each). CDR3 length equals 16 residues. The germline V gene encodes CDR1 LGHNA and CDR2 YSLEER. Deletions cut 0 bases from V and 0 bases from J, with 12 bases between.

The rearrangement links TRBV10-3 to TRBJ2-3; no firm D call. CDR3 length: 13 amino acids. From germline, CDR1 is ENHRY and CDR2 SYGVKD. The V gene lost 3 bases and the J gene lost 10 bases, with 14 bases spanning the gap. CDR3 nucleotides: TGTGCCATCAGTGACTCTCCGACAAGTGCGCAGTATTTT. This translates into CAISDSPTSAQYF.

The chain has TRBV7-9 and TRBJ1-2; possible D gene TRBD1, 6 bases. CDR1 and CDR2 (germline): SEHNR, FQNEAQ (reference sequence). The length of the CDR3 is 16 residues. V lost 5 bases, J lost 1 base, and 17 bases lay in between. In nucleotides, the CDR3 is TGTGCCAGCAGCCTAGGGGACATCCTAGGTAACTATGGCTACACCTTC. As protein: CASSLGDILGNYGYTF.

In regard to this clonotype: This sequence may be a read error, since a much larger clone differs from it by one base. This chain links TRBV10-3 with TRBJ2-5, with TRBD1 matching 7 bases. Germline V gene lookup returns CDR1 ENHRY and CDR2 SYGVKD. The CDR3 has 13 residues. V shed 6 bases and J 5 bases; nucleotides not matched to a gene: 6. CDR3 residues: CAIRGDSNETQYF. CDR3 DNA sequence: TGTGCCATCAGGGGGGACAGTAACGAGACCCAGTACTTC.

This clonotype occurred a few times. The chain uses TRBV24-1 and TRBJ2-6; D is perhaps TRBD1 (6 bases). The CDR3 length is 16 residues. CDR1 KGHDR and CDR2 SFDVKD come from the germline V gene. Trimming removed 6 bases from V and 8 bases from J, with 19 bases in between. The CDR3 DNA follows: TGTGCCACCAGTACCTATAAGGACGGGACACCCAACGTCCTGACTTTC. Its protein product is CATSTYKDGTPNVLTF.

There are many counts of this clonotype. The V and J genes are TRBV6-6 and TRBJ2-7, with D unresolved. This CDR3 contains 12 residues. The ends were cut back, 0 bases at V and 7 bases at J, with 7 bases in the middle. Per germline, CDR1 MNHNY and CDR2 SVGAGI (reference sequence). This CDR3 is CASSYSILEQYF. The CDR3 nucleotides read TGTGCCAGCAGTTACTCGATCTTGGAGCAGTACTTC.

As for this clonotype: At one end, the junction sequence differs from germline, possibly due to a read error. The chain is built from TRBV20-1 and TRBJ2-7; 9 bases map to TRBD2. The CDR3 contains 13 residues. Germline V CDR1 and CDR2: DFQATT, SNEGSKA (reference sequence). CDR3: CRARAGGPREQYF. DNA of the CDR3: TGCCGTGCCCGCGCGGGGGGGCCTAGGGAGCAGTACTTC.

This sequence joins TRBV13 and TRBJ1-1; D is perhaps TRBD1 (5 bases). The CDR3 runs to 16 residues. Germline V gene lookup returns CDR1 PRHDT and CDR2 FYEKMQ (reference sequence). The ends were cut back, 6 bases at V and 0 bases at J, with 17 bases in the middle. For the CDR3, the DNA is TGTGCCAGCAGTCGCTCGACCGGACATATGAACACTGAAGCTTTCTTT. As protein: CASSRSTGHMNTEAFF.

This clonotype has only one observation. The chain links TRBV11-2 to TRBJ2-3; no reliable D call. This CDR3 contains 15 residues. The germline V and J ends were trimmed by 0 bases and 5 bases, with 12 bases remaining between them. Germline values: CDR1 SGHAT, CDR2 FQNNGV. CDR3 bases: TGTGCCAGCAGCTTAGATGTTCTTAAGGTAGATACGCAGTATTTT. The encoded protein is CASSLDVLKVDTQYF.

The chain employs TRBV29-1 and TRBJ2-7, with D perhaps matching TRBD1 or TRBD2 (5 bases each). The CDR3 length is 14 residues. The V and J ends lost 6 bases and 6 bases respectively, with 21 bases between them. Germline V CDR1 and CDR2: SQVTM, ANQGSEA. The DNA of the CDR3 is TGCAGCGTAAAACCGGGACGGGGCGTCCGCGAGCAGTACTTC. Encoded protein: CSVKPGRGVREQYF.

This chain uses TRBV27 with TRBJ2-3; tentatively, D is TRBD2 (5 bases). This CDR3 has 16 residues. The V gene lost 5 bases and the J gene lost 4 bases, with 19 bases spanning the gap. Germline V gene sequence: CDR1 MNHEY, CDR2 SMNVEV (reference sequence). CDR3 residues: CASSPLEVVRADTQYF. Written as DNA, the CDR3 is TGTGCCAGCAGTCCCCTTGAGGTCGTGCGGGCAGATACGCAGTATTTT.

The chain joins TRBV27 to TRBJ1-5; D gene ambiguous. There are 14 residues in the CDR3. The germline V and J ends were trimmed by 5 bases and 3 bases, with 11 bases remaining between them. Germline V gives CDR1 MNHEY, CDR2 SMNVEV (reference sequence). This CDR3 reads CASSTEYPNQPQHF. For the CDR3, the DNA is TGTGCCAGCAGTACGGAGTACCCCAATCAGCCCCAGCATTTT.

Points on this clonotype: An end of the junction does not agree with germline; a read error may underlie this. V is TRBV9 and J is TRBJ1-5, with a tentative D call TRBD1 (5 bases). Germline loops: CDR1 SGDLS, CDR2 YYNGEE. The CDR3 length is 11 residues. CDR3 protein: CPRAHNQPQHF. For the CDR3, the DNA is TGTCCCAGGGCCCATAATCAGCCCCAGCATTTT.

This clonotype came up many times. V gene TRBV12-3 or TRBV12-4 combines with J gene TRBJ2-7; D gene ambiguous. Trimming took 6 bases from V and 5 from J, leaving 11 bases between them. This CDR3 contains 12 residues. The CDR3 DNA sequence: TGTGCCAGCAGCCTAGGACGGGACGAGCAGTACTTC. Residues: CASSLGRDEQYF.

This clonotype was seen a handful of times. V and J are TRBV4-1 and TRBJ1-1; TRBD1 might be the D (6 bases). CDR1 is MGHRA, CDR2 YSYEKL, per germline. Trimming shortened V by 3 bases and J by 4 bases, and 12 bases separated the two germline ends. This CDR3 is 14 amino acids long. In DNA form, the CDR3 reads TGCGCCAGCAGCCACCAACAGGGTAGCACTGAAGCTTTCTTT. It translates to CASSHQQGSTEAFF.

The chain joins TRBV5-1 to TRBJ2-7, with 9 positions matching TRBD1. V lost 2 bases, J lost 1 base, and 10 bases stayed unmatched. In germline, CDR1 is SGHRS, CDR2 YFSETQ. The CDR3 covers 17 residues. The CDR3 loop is CASSFGQGRILSYEQYF. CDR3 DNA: TGCGCCAGCAGCTTCGGACAGGGGCGAATTCTGTCCTACGAGCAGTACTTC.

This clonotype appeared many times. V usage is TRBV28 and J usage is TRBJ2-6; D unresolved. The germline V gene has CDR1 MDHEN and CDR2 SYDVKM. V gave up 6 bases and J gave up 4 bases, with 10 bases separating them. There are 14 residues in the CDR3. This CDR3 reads CASSQFKGANVLTF. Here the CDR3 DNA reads TGTGCCAGCAGCCAATTCAAAGGGGCCAACGTCCTGACTTTC.